A selection of T cell receptor beta chains follows, all from one sample in a study of T cell responses to AZD1222 COVID-19 vaccine. Using immunoSEQ multiplex PCR, the repertoire was profiled, and TCRdb retains in-frame clones only, with some absent. In the table there are 150,000 to 250,000 clones, roughly 90% of which are singletons. Sequencing was performed on peripheral blood, taken 28 days after the second AZD1222 dose. Every receptor here comes from an adult who received the AZD1222 COVID-19 vaccine. CDR3s include the opening cysteine and the closing phenylalanine or tryptophan. A D gene is named only where the DNA matches it firmly. Clone sizes are given selectively: once, few, many, or a class where the clone is expanded.

>16|-|TRBJ2-1|TRBD2|TRBV24-1
CATSEWTSGKHNEQFF
TGTGCCACCAGTGAGTGGACTAGCGGAAAACACAATGAGCAGTTCTTC
>18|-|TRBJ1-1|TRBD1|TRBV4-1
CASSPNDDRGRGDTEAFF
TGCGCCAGCAGCCCAAACGACGACAGGGGTAGAGGTGACACTGAAGCTTTCTTT
>14|-|TRBJ2-7|-|TRBV25-1
CASSEYAGTYEQYF
TGTGCCAGCAGTGAATATGCGGGAACCTACGAGCAGTACTTC
>15|-|TRBJ2-2|TRBD1|TRBV6-5
CASSPAGQGSGELFF
TGTGCCAGCAGCCCCGCGGGACAGGGGTCCGGGGAGCTGTTTTTT
>15|-|TRBJ1-1|TRBD1|TRBV27
CASSSTWTGNTEAFF
TGTGCCAGCAGTTCGACCTGGACAGGAAACACTGAAGCTTTCTTT
>15|-|TRBJ2-5|TRBD1|TRBV19
CASGRGTVAQETQYF
TGTGCCAGTGGAAGGGGGACAGTAGCTCAAGAGACCCAGTACTTC
>15|-|TRBJ2-1|TRBD2|TRBV5-1
CASSSLTSLHNEQFF
TGCGCCAGCAGCTCCCTGACTAGCCTCCACAATGAGCAGTTCTTC
>14|-|TRBJ1-3|-|TRBV14
CASSLSYSGNTIYF
TGTGCCAGCAGCCTGTCTTACTCTGGAAACACCATATATTTT
>14|-|TRBJ2-7|-|TRBV9
CASSRQESSYEQYF
TGTGCCAGCAGCCGACAGGAATCCTCCTACGAGCAGTACTTC
>19|large|TRBJ2-7|TRBD2|TRBV18
CASSPWGLAGGTKMGEQYF
TGTGCCAGCTCACCTTGGGGACTAGCGGGAGGTACCAAAATGGGTGAGCAGTACTTC
>16|-|TRBJ2-5|-|TRBV7-2
CASSPRKTRLRETQYF
TGTGCCAGCAGCCCCCGGAAAACTAGACTCAGGGAGACCCAGTACTTC
>13|-|TRBJ2-7|-|TRBV2
CASSDLGAYEQYF
TGTGCCAGCAGTGACTTGGGTGCCTACGAGCAGTACTTC
>16|once|TRBJ2-1|-|TRBV11-2
CASSLALRGTRNEQFF
TGTGCCAGCAGCTTAGCTCTGAGAGGGACCCGAAATGAGCAGTTCTTC
>14|-|TRBJ1-2|-|TRBV5-4
CAGWDSLRNYGYTF
TGTGCCGGGTGGGACTCCTTAAGAAACTATGGCTACACCTTC
>16|-|TRBJ1-2|-|TRBV5-4
CASSLVVRARPIGYTF
TGTGCCAGCAGCTTGGTCGTGCGGGCCAGGCCTATTGGCTACACCTTC
>14|-|TRBJ2-3|TRBD2|TRBV6-5
CASRGGGSPDTQYF
TGTGCCAGCCGAGGAGGCGGGAGTCCAGATACGCAGTATTTT
>15|once|TRBJ2-3|TRBD2|TRBV7-3
CASSLGLAAPETQYF
TGTGCCAGCAGCCTGGGACTAGCGGCGCCCGAGACGCAGTATTTT